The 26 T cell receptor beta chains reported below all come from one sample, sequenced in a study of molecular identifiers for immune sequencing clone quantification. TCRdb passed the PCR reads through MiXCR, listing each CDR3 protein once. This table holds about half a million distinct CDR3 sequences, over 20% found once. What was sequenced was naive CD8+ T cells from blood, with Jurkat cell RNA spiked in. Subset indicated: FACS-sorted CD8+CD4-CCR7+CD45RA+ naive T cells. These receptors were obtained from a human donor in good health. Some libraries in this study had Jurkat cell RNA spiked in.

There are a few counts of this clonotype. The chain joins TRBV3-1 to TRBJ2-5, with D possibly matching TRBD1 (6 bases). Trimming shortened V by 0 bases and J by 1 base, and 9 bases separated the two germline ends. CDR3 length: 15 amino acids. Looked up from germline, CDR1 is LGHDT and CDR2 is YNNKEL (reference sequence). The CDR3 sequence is CASSQERGTQETQYF. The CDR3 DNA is TGTGCCAGCAGCCAAGAGAGGGGGACCCAAGAGACCCAGTACTTC.

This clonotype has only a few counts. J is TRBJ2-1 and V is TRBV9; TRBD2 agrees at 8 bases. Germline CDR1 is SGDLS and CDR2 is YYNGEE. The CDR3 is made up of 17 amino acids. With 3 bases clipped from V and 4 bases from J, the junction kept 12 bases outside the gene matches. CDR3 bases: TGTGCCAGCAGCGAGTTTGGAACTAGCGGCCTTTACAATGAGCAGTTCTTC. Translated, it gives CASSEFGTSGLYNEQFF. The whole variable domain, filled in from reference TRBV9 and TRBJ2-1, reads DSGVTQTPKHLITATGQRVTLRCSPRSGDLSVYWYQQSLDQGLQFLIQYYNGEERAKGNILERFSAQQFPDLHSELNLSSLELGDSALYFCASSEFGTSGLYNEQFFGPGTRLTVL.

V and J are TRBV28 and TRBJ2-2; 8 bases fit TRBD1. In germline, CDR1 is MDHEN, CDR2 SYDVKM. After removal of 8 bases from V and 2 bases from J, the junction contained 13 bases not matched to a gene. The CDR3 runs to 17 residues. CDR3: CASYGGVGQGNTGELFF. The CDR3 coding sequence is TGTGCCAGCTATGGCGGGGTAGGACAGGGAAACACCGGGGAGCTGTTTTTT.

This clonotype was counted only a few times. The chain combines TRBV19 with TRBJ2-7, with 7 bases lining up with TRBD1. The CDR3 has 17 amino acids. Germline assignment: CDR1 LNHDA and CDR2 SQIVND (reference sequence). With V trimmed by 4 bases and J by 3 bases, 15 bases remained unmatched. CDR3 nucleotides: TGTGCCAGTAGTACGTCCCTCACGACAGGGACGAACTACGAGCAGTACTTC. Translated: CASSTSLTTGTNYEQYF.

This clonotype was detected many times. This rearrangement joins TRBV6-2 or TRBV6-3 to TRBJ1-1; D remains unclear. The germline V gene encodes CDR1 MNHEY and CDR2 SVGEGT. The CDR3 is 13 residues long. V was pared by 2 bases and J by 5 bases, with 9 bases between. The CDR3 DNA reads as TGTGCCAGCAGTTACATCCAGGCAACTGAAGCTTTCTTT. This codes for CASSYIQATEAFF.

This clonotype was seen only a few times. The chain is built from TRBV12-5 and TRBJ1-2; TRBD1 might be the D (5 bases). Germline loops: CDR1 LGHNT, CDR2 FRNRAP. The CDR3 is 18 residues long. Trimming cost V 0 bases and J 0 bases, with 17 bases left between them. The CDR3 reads CASGLVTGTELPNYGYTF. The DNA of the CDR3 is TGTGCTAGTGGTTTGGTTACCGGGACCGAGCTTCCTAACTATGGCTACACCTTC.

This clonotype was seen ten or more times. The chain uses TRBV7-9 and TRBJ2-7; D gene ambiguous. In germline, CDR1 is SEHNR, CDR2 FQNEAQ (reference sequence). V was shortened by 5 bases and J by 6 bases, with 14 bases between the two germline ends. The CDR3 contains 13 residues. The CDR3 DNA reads TGTGCCAGCAGCCCCTCGACTTATTCCGAGCAGTACTTC. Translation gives CASSPSTYSEQYF.

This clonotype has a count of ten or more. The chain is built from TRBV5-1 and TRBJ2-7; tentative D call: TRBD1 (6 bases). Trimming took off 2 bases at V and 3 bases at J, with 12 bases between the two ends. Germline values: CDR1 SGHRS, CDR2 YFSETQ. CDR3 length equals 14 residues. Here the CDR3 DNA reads TGCGCCAGCAGCTTCTCAACAGGGAACTACGAGCAGTACTTC. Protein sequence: CASSFSTGNYEQYF.

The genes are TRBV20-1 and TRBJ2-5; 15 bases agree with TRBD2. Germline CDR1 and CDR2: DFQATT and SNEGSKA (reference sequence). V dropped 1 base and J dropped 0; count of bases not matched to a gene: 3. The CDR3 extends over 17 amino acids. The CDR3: CSARGTSGGEYQETQYF. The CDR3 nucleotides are TGCAGTGCTAGAGGGACTAGCGGGGGGGAGTACCAAGAGACCCAGTACTTC.

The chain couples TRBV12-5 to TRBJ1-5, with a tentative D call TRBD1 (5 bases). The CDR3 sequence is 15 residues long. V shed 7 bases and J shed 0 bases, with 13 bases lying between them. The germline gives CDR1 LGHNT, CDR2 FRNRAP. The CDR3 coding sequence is TGTGCTAGTGCCAACGGGGCTTATAGCAATCAGCCCCAGCATTTT. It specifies CASANGAYSNQPQHF.

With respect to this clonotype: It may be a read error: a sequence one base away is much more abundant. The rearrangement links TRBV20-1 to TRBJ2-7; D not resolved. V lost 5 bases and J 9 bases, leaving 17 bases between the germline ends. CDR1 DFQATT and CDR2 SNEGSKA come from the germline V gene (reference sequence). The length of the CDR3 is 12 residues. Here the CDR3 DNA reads TGCAGTGCTGCTGATTCGTCCTGGGGGCAGTACTTC. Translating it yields CSAADSSWGQYF.

The CDR3 region has the DNA TGTGCCCATTCCGGGACTAGAAGCACAGATACGCAGTATTTT. Translated: CAHSGTRSTDTQYF. The J gene is TRBJ2-3, the V gene TRBV30; TRBD2 matches 8 bases. The CDR3 consists of 14 residues. The V gene end was trimmed by 8 bases and the J gene end by 0 bases; junction bases not matched to a gene: 7. The germline V gene has CDR1 GTSNPN and CDR2 SVGIG (reference sequence).

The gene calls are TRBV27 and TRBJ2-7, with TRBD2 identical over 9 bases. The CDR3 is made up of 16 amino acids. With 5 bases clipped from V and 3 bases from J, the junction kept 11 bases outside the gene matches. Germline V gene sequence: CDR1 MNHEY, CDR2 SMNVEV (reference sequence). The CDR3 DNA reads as TGTGCCAGCAGTATACTTTCGCCAGCGGGGGGCTACGAGCAGTACTTC. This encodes CASSILSPAGGYEQYF.

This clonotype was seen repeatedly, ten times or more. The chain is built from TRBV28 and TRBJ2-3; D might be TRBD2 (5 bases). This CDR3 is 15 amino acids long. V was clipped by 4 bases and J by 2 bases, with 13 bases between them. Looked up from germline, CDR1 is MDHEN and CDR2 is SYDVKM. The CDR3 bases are TGTGCCAGCAGTTCAGCGAGCGGATACACAGATACGCAGTATTTT. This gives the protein CASSSASGYTDTQYF.

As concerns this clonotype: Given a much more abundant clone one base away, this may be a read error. For the CDR3, the DNA is TGTGCCAGCAGTTTAACGGGGAGCTCCGGAGCTTTCTTT. Translation: CASSLTGSSGAFF. The chain combines TRBV12-3 or TRBV12-4 with TRBJ1-1; no definite D call. The CDR3 spans 13 residues. Trimming took 2 bases from V and 10 from J, leaving 14 bases between them.

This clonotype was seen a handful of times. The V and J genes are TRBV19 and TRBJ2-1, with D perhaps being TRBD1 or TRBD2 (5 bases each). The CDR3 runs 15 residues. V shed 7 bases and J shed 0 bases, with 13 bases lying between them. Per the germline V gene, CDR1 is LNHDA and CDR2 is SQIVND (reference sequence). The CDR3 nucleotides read TGTGCCAGTACCCCTGGGGACCCCTCCTACAATGAGCAGTTCTTC. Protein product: CASTPGDPSYNEQFF.

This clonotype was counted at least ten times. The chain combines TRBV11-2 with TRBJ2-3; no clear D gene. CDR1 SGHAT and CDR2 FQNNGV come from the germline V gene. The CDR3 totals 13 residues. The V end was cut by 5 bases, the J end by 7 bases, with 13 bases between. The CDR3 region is CASSHANRYTQYF. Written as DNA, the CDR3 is TGTGCCAGCAGCCACGCGAACAGATATACGCAGTATTTT.

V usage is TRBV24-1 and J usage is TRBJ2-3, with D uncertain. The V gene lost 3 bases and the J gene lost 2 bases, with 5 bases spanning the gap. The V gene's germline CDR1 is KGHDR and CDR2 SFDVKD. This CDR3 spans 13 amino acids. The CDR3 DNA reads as TGTGCCACCAGTGATCATCCCACAGATACGCAGTATTTT. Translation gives CATSDHPTDTQYF.

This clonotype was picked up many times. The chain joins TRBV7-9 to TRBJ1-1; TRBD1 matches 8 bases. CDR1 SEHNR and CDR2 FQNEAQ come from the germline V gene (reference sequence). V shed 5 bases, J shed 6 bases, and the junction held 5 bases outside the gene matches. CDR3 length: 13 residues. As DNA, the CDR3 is TGTGCCAGCAGCGTAACAGGGGGAGCTGAAGCTTTCTTT. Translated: CASSVTGGAEAFF. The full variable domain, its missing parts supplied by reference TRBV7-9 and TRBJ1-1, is DTGVSQNPRHKITKRGQNVTFRCDPISEHNRLYWYRQTLGQGPEFLTYFQNEAQLEKSRLLSDRFSAERPKGSFSTLEIQRTEQGDSAMYLCASSVTGGAEAFFGQGTRLTVV.

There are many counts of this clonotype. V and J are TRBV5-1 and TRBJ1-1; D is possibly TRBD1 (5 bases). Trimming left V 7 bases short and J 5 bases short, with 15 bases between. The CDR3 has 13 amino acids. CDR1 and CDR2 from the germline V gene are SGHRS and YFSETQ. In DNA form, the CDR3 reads TGCGCCAGCGGAAGCGGGACCGAGACTGAAGCTTTCTTT. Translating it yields CASGSGTETEAFF.

The CDR3 nucleotides read TGCAGTGCTAGAGGGACTATGGAAGAGACCCAGTACTTC. This translates into CSARGTMEETQYF. The chain employs TRBV20-1 and TRBJ2-5; possible D gene TRBD2, 6 bases. The V gene lost 1 base and the J gene lost 3 bases, with 9 bases spanning the gap. Germline CDR1 DFQATT, CDR2 SNEGSKA (reference sequence). The CDR3 is 13 amino acids.

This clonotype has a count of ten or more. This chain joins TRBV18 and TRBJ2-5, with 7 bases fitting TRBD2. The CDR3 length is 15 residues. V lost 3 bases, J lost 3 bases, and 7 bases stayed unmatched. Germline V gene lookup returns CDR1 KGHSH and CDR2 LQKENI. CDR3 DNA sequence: TGTGCCAGCTCACCGTCTCGCGGGGGAAAAGAGACCCAGTACTTC. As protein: CASSPSRGGKETQYF.

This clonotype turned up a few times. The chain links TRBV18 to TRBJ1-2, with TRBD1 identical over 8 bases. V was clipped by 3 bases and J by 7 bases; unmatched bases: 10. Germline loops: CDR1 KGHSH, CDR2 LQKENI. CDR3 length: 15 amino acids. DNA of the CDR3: TGTGCCAGCTCACCGTCGCCGGGACAGGTTTTTGGCTACACCTTC. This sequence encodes CASSPSPGQVFGYTF.

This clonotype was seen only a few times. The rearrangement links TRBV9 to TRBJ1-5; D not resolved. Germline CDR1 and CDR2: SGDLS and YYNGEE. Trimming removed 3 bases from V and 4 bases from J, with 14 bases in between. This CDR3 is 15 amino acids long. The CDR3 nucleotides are TGTGCCAGCAGCGAATATCCGGGCCCTAATCAGCCCCAGCATTTT. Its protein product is CASSEYPGPNQPQHF.

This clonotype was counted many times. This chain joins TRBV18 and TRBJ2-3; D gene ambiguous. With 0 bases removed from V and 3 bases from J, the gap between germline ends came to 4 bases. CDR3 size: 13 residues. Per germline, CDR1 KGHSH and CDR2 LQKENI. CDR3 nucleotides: TGTGCCAGCTCACCACCGCGGACAGATACGCAGTATTTT. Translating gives CASSPPRTDTQYF.

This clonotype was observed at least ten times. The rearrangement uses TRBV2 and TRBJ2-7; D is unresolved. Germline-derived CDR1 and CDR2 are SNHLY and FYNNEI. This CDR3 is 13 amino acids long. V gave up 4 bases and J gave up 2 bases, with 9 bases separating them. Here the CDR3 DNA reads TGTGCCAGCAGTGTGTCAGGACCCTACGAGCAGTACTTC. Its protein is CASSVSGPYEQYF.